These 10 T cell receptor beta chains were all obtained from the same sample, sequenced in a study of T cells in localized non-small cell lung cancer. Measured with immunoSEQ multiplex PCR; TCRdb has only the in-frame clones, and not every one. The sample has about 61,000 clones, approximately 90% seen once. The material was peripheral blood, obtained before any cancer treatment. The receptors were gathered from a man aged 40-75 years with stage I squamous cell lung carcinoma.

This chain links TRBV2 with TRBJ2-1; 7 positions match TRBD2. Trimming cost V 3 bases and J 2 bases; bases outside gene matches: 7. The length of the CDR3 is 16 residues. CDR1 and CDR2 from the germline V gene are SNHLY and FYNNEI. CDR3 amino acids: CASSDMLAVTYNEQFF. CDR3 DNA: TGTGCCAGCAGTGATATGCTAGCGGTTACCTACAATGAGCAGTTCTTC.

This CDR3 reads CAISDLAGPSKAYNEQFF. CDR3 sequence (DNA): TGTGCCATCAGTGATTTGGCGGGACCCTCGAAAGCATACAATGAGCAGTTCTTC. The V call is TRBV10-3, the J call TRBJ2-1, with D possibly TRBD2 on 6 matching bases. Germline lookup yields CDR1 ENHRY and CDR2 SYGVKD. Between the trimmed V and J ends, which lost 3 bases and 4 bases, there was a span of 22 bases. There are 18 residues in the CDR3.

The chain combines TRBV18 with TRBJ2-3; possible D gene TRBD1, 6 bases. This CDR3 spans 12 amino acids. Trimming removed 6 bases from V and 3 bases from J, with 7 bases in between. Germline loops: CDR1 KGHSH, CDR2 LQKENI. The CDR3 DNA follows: TGTGCCAGCTCCCAGGGGACAGATACGCAGTATTTT. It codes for CASSQGTDTQYF.

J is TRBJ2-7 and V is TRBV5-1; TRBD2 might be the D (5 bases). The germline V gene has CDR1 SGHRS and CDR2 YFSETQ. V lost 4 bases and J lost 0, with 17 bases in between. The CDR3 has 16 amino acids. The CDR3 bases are TGCGCCAGCAGCCCCCCGAGGGCAACTAGCTCCTACGAGCAGTACTTC. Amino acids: CASSPPRATSSYEQYF.

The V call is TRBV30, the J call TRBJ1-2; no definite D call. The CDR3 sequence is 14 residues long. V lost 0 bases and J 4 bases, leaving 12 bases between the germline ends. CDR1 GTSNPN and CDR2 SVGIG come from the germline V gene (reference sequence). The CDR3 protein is CAWSVRETIYGYTF. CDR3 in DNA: TGTGCCTGGAGTGTACGAGAGACTATCTATGGCTACACCTTC.

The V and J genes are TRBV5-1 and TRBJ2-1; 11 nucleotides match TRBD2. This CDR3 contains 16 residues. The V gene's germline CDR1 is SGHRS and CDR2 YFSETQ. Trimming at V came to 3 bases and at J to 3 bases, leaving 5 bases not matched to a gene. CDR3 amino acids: CASSSSTSGSYNEQFF. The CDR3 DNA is TGCGCCAGCAGCTCTTCTACTAGCGGGAGCTACAATGAGCAGTTCTTC.

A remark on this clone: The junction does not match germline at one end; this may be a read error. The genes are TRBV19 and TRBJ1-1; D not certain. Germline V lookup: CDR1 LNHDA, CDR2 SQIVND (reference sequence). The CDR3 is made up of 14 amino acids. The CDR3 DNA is TGTGCCAGTAGTATTACCAATTTGAACACTGAAGTTTTCTTT. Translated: CASSITNLNTEVFF.

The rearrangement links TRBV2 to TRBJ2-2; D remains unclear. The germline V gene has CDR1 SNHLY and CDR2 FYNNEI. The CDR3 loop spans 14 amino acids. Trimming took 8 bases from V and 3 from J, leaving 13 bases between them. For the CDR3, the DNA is TGTGCCAGCGAGCCCGAGGCCGACACCGGGGAGCTGTTTTTT. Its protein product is CASEPEADTGELFF.

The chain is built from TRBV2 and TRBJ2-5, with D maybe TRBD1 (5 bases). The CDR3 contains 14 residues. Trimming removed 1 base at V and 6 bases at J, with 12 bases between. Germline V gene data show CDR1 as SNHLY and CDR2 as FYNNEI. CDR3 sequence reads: CASSEVLGVKTQYF. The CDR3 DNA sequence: TGTGCCAGCAGTGAAGTTCTAGGGGTGAAGACCCAGTACTTC.

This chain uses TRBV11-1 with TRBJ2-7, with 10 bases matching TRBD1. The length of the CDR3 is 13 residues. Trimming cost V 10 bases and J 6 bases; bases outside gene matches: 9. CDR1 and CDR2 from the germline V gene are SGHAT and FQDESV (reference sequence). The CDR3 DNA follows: TGTGCCACCACAGGGACAGGGGCGGTCGAGCAGTACTTC. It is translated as CATTGTGAVEQYF.